The rows below give T cell receptor beta chains drawn from one sample of a study of cytomegalovirus exposure and HLA in healthy donors. Libraries were prepared by immunoSEQ multiplex PCR; TCRdb keeps only in-frame clonotypes and omits some of them. The data hold more than 95,000 clones, with more than 75% observed a single time. The source material was PBMCs. These receptor sequences come from a woman aged 18-35 years in good health and CMV-seropositive. The CDR3 runs from the conserved cysteine through the conserved F or W. D genes are given only for firm matches. Clone size appears in some rows only: once, few, many, or a class for an expanded clone.

TRBV4-1	-	-	TRBJ1-6	CASSPSGSPLHF	TGCGCCAGCAGCCCTTCGGGTTCACCCCTCCACTTT
TRBV27	-	-	TRBJ2-7	CASSLREAKFYEQYF	TGTGCCAGCAGTTTAAGGGAGGCGAAATTCTACGAGCAGTACTTC
TRBV5-1	TRBD1	once	TRBJ2-7	CASSVEPGSVGGASYEQYF	TGCGCCAGCAGCGTCGAGCCCGGTTCGGTAGGGGGCGCCTCCTACGAGCAGTACTTC
TRBV19	TRBD2	-	TRBJ2-3	CASSILAADTDTQYF	TGTGCCAGTAGTATTCTAGCGGCCGACACAGATACGCAGTATTTT
TRBV6-5	-	-	TRBJ1-1	CASSKMGQPLEAFF	TGTGCCAGCAGCAAAATGGGACAACCGCTTGAAGCTTTCTTT
TRBV14	TRBD2	-	TRBJ2-7	CASSQDLGRGGLNEQYF	TGTGCCAGCAGCCAAGACCTAGGACGGGGGGGCTTGAACGAGCAGTACTTC
TRBV9	-	-	TRBJ1-3	CASSPRLGTTGNTIYF	TGTGCCAGCAGCCCCCGCCTTGGGACAACTGGAAACACCATATATTTT
TRBV11-2	TRBD1	few	TRBJ1-1	CASSAGQQNTEAFF	TGTGCCAGCAGCGCGGGACAGCAGAACACTGAAGCTTTCTTT
TRBV7-3	TRBD1	-	TRBJ2-6	CASSLTGQGPSSGANVLTF	TGTGCCAGCAGCTTAACGGGACAGGGGCCTTCCTCTGGGGCCAACGTCCTGACTTTC
TRBV11-2	-	once	TRBJ1-5	CASSLGGVNQPQHF	TGTGCCAGCAGCTTAGGGGGGGTCAATCAGCCCCAGCATTTT
TRBV5-1	TRBD1	-	TRBJ1-2	CASSLTDRVDGYTF	TGCGCCAGCAGCTTGACGGACAGGGTGGATGGCTACACCTTC
TRBV18	-	-	TRBJ1-1	CASSPFPFAGGLSTEAFF	TGTGCCAGCTCACCCTTTCCGTTTGCTGGGGGCTTAAGCACTGAAGCTTTCTTT
TRBV2	TRBD1	once	TRBJ1-1	CASRETGKGGEAFF	TGTGCCAGCAGAGAGACAGGGAAAGGTGGCGAAGCTTTCTTT
TRBV5-6	-	-	TRBJ2-5	CASRVTGGSWETQYF	TGTGCCAGCAGGGTGACAGGCGGGTCGTGGGAGACCCAGTACTTC
TRBV18	-	-	TRBJ1-2	CASSPPARDGYTF	TGTGCCAGCTCACCACCGGCGCGGGATGGCTACACCTTC
TRBV27	TRBD1	-	TRBJ1-2	CASRPQGARGYTF	TGTGCCAGCAGACCACAGGGGGCGAGAGGCTACACCTTC
TRBV19	TRBD1	once	TRBJ2-7	CASSFNRGSYEQYF	TGTGCCAGTAGTTTTAACAGGGGTTCCTACGAGCAGTACTTC
TRBV10-1	-	-	TRBJ1-1	CASSRDMMNTEAFF	TGCGCCAGCAGTAGAGATATGATGAACACTGAAGCTTTCTTT
TRBV27	-	-	TRBJ2-7	CASSFLTGYGTYEQYF	TGTGCCAGCAGTTTCCTAACAGGGTACGGTACCTACGAGCAGTACTTC
TRBV2	-	-	TRBJ1-1	CASRTGTTSNTEAFF	TGTGCCAGCAGGACCGGGACAACCAGTAACACTGAAGCTTTCTTT
TRBV5-6	-	once	TRBJ1-6	CASSFAPSSYNSPLHF	TGTGCCAGCAGCTTCGCCCCGAGCTCCTATAATTCACCCCTCCACTTT
TRBV5-6	TRBD1	-	TRBJ1-5	CASSFRSMGQVQPQHF	TGTGCCAGCAGCTTTCGATCGATGGGACAGGTCCAGCCCCAGCATTTT
TRBV10-3	-	-	TRBJ1-3	CAITQGRIRGNTIYF	TGTGCCATCACTCAAGGCAGGATTCGCGGAAACACCATATATTTT
TRBV7-2	TRBD1	-	TRBJ1-1	CASSLGAHRDRNTEAFF	TGTGCCAGCAGCTTGGGGGCCCACCGGGACAGGAACACTGAAGCTTTCTTT
TRBV28	-	-	TRBJ1-5	CASRLDSSNQPQHF	TGTGCCAGCAGGTTGGACAGTAGCAATCAGCCCCAGCATTTT
TRBV27	TRBD1	-	TRBJ1-2	CASSSWGQVNYGYTF	TGTGCCAGCAGTTCTTGGGGACAGGTGAACTATGGCTACACCTTC
TRBV19	-	once	TRBJ2-7	CASSIGEHYEQYF	TGTGCCAGTAGTATAGGCGAGCACTACGAGCAGTACTTC
TRBV5-1	TRBD2	few	TRBJ2-3	CASSLAGAGTDTQYF	TGCGCCAGCAGCTTAGCGGGAGCGGGCACAGATACGCAGTATTTT
TRBV28	-	once	TRBJ2-1	CASMAGSSYNEQFF	TGTGCCAGCATGGCGGGGAGCTCCTACAATGAGCAGTTCTTC
TRBV29-1	-	few	TRBJ2-1	CSVAVNEQFF	TGCAGCGTTGCTGTGAATGAGCAGTTCTTC
TRBV6-6	TRBD1	few	TRBJ1-4	CATLQGAFEKLFF	TGTGCCACCCTCCAGGGGGCGTTTGAAAAACTGTTTTTT
TRBV6-6	-	-	TRBJ2-7	CASSYSTPGYEQYF	TGTGCCAGCAGTTACTCTACCCCGGGATACGAGCAGTACTTC
TRBV7-6	-	-	TRBJ1-1	CASSEWEGNTEAFF	TGTGCCAGCAGCGAGTGGGAGGGGAACACTGAAGCTTTCTTT
TRBV27	TRBD1	-	TRBJ1-2	CASSVTGGWYGYTF	TGTGCCAGCAGTGTGACAGGGGGCTGGTATGGCTACACCTTC
TRBV18	-	few	TRBJ1-5	CASSPGQNNQPQHF	TGTGCCAGCTCACCAGGACAGAACAATCAGCCCCAGCATTTT
TRBV28	-	-	TRBJ2-1	CASSLSISSSYNEQFF	TGTGCCAGCAGTTTAAGTATATCGAGCTCCTACAATGAGCAGTTCTTC
TRBV18	-	-	TRBJ2-3	CASSPQGLPDTQYF	TGTGCCAGCTCACCGCAGGGCTTGCCAGATACGCAGTATTTT
TRBV6-5	-	-	TRBJ1-3	CASRFRNTIYF	TGTGCCAGCAGGTTCAGAAACACCATATATTTT
TRBV6-6	-	-	TRBJ2-5	CASSLRSGFEATQYF	TGTGCCAGCAGTTTGAGATCAGGGTTTGAGGCGACCCAGTACTTC
TRBV5-1	TRBD1	-	TRBJ1-1	CASTQGLNTEAFF	TGCGCCAGCACACAGGGGCTGAACACTGAAGCTTTCTTT
TRBV7-2	-	-	TRBJ2-1	CASSLGDPRREQFF	TGTGCCAGCAGCTTAGGGGATCCTAGGAGGGAGCAGTTCTTC
TRBV29-1	-	-	TRBJ1-4	CSVWVTGGNEKLFF	TGCAGCGTTTGGGTGACAGGTGGGAATGAAAAACTGTTTTTT
TRBV18	TRBD1	-	TRBJ1-5	CASSPRLTGGEDQPQHF	TGTGCCAGCTCCCCGCGGCTAACAGGGGGCGAGGATCAGCCCCAGCATTTT
TRBV2	-	-	TRBJ2-7	CASRGWEFGGEQYF	TGTGCCAGCAGAGGCTGGGAGTTCGGGGGCGAGCAGTACTTC
TRBV4-2	-	-	TRBJ1-1	CASSQDRGHTEAFF	TGTGCCAGCAGCCAAGATAGGGGCCACACTGAAGCTTTCTTT
TRBV28	-	-	TRBJ2-1	CASSLSGQDSYNEQFF	TGTGCCAGCAGTTTATCAGGGCAGGACTCCTACAATGAGCAGTTCTTC
TRBV25-1	-	-	TRBJ2-4	CASSKGAKNIQYF	TGTGCCAGCAGCAAGGGGGCCAAAAACATTCAGTACTTC
TRBV5-6	TRBD1	-	TRBJ2-2	CASSLGQGVNPGELFF	TGTGCCAGCAGCTTGGGACAGGGTGTGAATCCCGGGGAGCTGTTTTTT
TRBV20-1	-	-	TRBJ2-1	CSASGGAEQFF	TGCAGTGCTAGCGGGGGAGCTGAGCAGTTCTTC
TRBV5-1	TRBD1	-	TRBJ2-7	CASSVTGDTYEQYF	TGCGCCAGCAGCGTGACAGGGGACACCTACGAGCAGTACTTC
TRBV19	TRBD2	-	TRBJ2-5	CASSIILRGGGETQYF	TGTGCCAGTAGTATTATTTTGCGGGGGGGCGGTGAGACCCAGTACTTC
TRBV5-1	-	-	TRBJ2-1	CASSLGIRDNEQFF	TGCGCCAGCAGCTTGGGAATCCGGGACAATGAGCAGTTCTTC
TRBV13	-	-	TRBJ1-5	CASSLGETQAQHF	TGTGCCAGCAGCTTAGGAGAAACCCAGGCCCAGCATTTT
TRBV5-1	-	-	TRBJ1-1	CASSRGGNAEAFF	TGCGCCAGCAGCCGGGGAGGAAACGCTGAAGCTTTCTTT
TRBV7-2	TRBD1	once	TRBJ2-6	CASSFRQGQSSSGANVLTF	TGTGCCAGCAGCTTCCGACAGGGCCAATCCAGCTCTGGGGCCAACGTCCTGACTTTC
TRBV9	TRBD1	-	TRBJ1-1	CASSVEGQGKEAFF	TGTGCCAGCAGCGTAGAGGGACAGGGGAAAGAAGCTTTCTTT
TRBV2	-	-	TRBJ2-1	CASTLWRYNEQFF	TGTGCCAGCACCCTATGGCGGTACAATGAGCAGTTCTTC
TRBV27	-	-	TRBJ2-7	CASSFGRNGYEQYF	TGTGCCAGCAGTTTCGGCCGAAACGGGTACGAGCAGTACTTC
TRBV19	TRBD1	-	TRBJ2-7	CASSSYSGTVNYEQYF	TGTGCCAGTAGTTCCTACTCCGGGACAGTGAACTACGAGCAGTACTTC
TRBV10-3	TRBD1	-	TRBJ1-1	CATKDRGTEAFF	TGTGCCACCAAAGACAGGGGCACTGAAGCTTTCTTT